A selection of T cell receptor beta chains follows, all from one sample in a study of T-cell reconstitution after alpha-beta-depleted transplantation in children. TCRdb fed the PCR reads into MiXCR, producing one record per CDR3 protein. Of some 600,000 distinct CDR3 sequences detected, 10% to 15% appear once; the ten largest clones hold 2.2%. The source was PBMCs, mostly from graft donor cells, collected 360 days after TCRalphabeta/CD19-depleted stem cell transplant. All receptors derive from a male patient under 18 who had a stem cell transplant for acute myeloid leukemia, so the T cells may come from the graft donor. The CDR3 runs from the conserved cysteine through the conserved F or W. The D gene is left open where the match is weak. Clone size is stated in some rows and not others, as once, few, many or a class when expanded.

V gene	clone size	D gene	J gene	CDR3 protein	CDR3 DNA
TRBV12-3/TRBV12-4	few	-	TRBJ2-7	CASSPVGASGHYEQYF	TGTGCCAGCAGCCCTGTGGGGGCGTCTGGGCACTACGAGCAGTACTTC
TRBV29-1	many	TRBD1	TRBJ2-3	CSVDGPRQGPTDTQYF	TGCAGCGTTGATGGCCCGCGACAGGGACCCACAGATACGCAGTATTTT
TRBV25-1	-	TRBD2	TRBJ2-1	CASRSWDSGRGNEQFF	TGTGCCAGCAGGTCCTGGGACTCCGGGAGGGGAAATGAGCAGTTCTTC
TRBV20-1	-	TRBD2	TRBJ2-7	CSAKTSGRPHEQYF	TGCAGTGCCAAAACTAGCGGGAGGCCCCACGAGCAGTACTTC
TRBV7-8	few	-	TRBJ2-7	CASSLVFSGDYEQYF	TGTGCCAGCAGCTTAGTTTTTAGCGGAGACTACGAGCAGTACTTC
TRBV20-1	-	TRBD2	TRBJ2-1	CSASSGREQFF	TGCAGTGCTAGTAGCGGGAGGGAGCAGTTCTTC
TRBV3-1	many	-	TRBJ2-3	CASSPTGVADTQYF	TGTGCCAGCAGCCCAACGGGAGTGGCAGATACGCAGTATTTT
TRBV12-3/TRBV12-4	-	-	TRBJ2-7	CASSPGDPPYEQYF	TGTGCCAGCAGTCCGGGGGACCCGCCCTACGAGCAGTACTTC
TRBV24-1	few	-	TRBJ2-1	CATSEQVNEQFF	TGTGCCACCAGTGAACAGGTGAATGAGCAGTTCTTC
TRBV3-1	-	TRBD1	TRBJ2-1	CASSQGKGQGMYEQFF	TGTGCCAGCAGCCAGGGAAAAGGACAGGGTATGTATGAGCAGTTCTTC
TRBV20-1	few	-	TRBJ2-1	CSASVRRGGLSYNEQFF	TGCAGTGCTAGTGTTCGCAGGGGGGGCCTCTCCTACAATGAGCAGTTCTTC
TRBV18	-	-	TRBJ2-7	CASSLPILRGQYF	TGTGCCAGCTCACTACCTATCCTACGAGGGCAGTACTTC
TRBV11-2	few	TRBD2	TRBJ2-3	CASSRERDQRADTQYF	TGTGCCAGCAGCCGGGAGCGGGATCAGAGGGCAGATACGCAGTATTTT
TRBV15	-	TRBD1	TRBJ1-6	CATSREGRGRIRNSPLHF	TGTGCCACCAGCAGAGAGGGCAGGGGGCGAATTAGGAATTCACCCCTCCACTTT
TRBV7-3	many	-	TRBJ2-1	CASSLDSRTNEQFF	TGTGCCAGCAGCTTGGACTCAAGGACCAATGAGCAGTTCTTC